This T cell receptor (beta chain) was identified during a study of T cell responses to AZD1222 COVID-19 vaccine. Across the whole study: Samples with a second dose at about 4 or about 12 weeks were pooled together. Whole-study results and caveats: Just six people given AZD1222 tested seropositive at baseline. The donor cohort was predominantly white British with a female majority, and clonal diversity may have been underestimated. Per reports, nearly half of all spike-specific TCRs target regions that are unmutated in variants.

The CDR3 length is 13 residues. Trimming pared 1 base from V and 4 bases from J, leaving 8 bases between. Germline values: CDR1 KGHSH, CDR2 LQKENI. A note on this clone: Its antigen is as yet unknown.

The table came from immunoSEQ multiplex PCR; TCRdb's copy has only in-frame clones and leaves some out. The sample has about 150,000 clones, nearly 95% seen once; the top ten hold under 6.5%. The chain uses TRBV18 and TRBJ2-7; D is unresolved. Here the sequenced sample was peripheral blood, taken on day 0 of AZD1222 vaccination. This TCR came from an adult in good health. The CDR3 is CASSPRQFYEQYF. CDR3 nucleotides: TGTGCCAGCTCACCACGCCAGTTTTACGAGCAGTACTTC.